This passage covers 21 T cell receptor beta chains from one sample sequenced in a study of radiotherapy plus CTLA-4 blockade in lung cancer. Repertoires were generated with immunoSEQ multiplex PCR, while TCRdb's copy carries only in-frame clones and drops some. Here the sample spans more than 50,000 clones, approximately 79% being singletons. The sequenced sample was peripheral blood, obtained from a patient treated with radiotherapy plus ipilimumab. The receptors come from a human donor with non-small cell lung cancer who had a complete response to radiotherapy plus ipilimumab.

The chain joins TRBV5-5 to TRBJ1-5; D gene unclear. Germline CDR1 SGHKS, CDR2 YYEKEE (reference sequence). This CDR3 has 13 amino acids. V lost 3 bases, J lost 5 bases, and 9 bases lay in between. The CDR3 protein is CASSWAPYQPQHF. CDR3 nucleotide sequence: TGTGCCAGCAGCTGGGCGCCCTATCAGCCCCAGCATTTT.

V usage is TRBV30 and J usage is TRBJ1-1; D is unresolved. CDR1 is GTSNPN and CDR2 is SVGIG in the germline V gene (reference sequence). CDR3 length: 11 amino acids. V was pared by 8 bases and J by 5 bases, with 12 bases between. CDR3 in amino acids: CAQELGTEAFF. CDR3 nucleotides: TGTGCCCAAGAACTCGGGACTGAAGCTTTCTTT.

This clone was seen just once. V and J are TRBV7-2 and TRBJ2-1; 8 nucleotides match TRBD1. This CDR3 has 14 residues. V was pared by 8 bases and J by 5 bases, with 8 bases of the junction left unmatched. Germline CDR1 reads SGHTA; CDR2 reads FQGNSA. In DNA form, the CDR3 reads TGTGCCAGCTCCCCCCAGGGGGCGAACAATGAGCAGTTCTTC. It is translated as CASSPQGANNEQFF.

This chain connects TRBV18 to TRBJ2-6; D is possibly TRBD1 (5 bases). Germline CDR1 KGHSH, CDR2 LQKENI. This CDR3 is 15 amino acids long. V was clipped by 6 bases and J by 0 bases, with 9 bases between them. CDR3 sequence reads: CASSPQGSGANVLTF. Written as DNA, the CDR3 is TGTGCCAGCTCCCCTCAGGGCTCTGGGGCCAACGTCCTGACTTTC. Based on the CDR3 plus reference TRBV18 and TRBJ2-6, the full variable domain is NAGVMQNPRHLVRRRGQEARLRCSPMKGHSHVYWYRQLPEEGLKFMVYLQKENIIDESGMPKERFSAEFPKEGPSILRIQQVVRGDSAAYFCASSPQGSGANVLTFGAGSRLTVL.

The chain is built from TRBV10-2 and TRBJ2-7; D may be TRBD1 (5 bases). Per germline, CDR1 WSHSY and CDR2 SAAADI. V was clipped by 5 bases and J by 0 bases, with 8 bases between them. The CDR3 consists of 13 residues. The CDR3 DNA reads TGCGCCAGCAGTCAGGGTAGCTCCTACGAGCAGTACTTC. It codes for CASSQGSSYEQYF.

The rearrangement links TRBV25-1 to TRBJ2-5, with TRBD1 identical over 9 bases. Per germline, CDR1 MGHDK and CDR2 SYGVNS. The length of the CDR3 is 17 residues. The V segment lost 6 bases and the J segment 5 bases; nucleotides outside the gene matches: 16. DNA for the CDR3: TGTGCCAGCAGCCCTGAGGGGGGGACAGGGAGTAGGGAGACCCAGTACTTC. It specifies CASSPEGGTGSRETQYF.

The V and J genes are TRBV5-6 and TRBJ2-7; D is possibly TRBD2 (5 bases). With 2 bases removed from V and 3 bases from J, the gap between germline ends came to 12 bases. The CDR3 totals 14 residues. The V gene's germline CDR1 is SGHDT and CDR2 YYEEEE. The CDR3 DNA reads TGTGCCAGCAGCTTCTTAGGGAGAGACTACGAGCAGTACTTC. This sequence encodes CASSFLGRDYEQYF.

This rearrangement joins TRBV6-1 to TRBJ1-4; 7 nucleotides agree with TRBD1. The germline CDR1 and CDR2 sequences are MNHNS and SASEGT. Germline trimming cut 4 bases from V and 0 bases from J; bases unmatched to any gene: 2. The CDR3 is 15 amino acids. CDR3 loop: CASSGTGATNEKLFF. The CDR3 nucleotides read TGTGCCAGCAGTGGGACAGGTGCAACTAATGAAAAACTGTTTTTT.

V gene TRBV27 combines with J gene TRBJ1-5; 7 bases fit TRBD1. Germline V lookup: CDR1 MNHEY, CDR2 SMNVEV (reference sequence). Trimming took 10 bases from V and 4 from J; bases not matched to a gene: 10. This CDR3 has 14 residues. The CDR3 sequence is CATKRGDRNQPQHF. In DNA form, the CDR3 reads TGTGCCACCAAGAGGGGGGACAGAAATCAGCCCCAGCATTTT.

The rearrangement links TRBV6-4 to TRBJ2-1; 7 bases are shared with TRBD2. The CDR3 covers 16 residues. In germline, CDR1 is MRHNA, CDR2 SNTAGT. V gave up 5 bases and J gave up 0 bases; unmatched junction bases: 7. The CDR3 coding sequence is TGTGCCAGCAGTCTTACTAGCGCGGGCTCCTACAATGAGCAGTTCTTC. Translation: CASSLTSAGSYNEQFF.

CDR3 DNA sequence: TGTGCCAGTAGTATAGAATGGGGACTGAAAGGTTCTCAGCCCCAGCATTTT. Translation gives CASSIEWGLKGSQPQHF. This chain connects TRBV19 to TRBJ1-5, with a tentative D call TRBD1 (5 bases). There are 17 residues in the CDR3. The V end was cut by 0 bases, the J end by 6 bases, with 18 bases between. CDR1 is LNHDA and CDR2 is SQIVND in the germline V gene (reference sequence).

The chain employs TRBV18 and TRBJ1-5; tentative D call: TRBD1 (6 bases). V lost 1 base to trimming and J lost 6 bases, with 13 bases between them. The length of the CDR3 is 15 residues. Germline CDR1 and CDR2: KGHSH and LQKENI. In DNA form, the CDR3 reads TGTGCCAGCTCACCACGGGGGCAGGTCTTTCAGCCCCAGCATTTT. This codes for CASSPRGQVFQPQHF.

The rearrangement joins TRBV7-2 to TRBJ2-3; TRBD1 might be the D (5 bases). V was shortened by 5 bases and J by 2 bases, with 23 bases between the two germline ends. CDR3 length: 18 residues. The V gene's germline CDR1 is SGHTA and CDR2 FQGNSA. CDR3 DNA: TGTGCCAGCAGCCCCCCCAGACGCAGGGATCATATCACAGATACGCAGTATTTT. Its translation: CASSPPRRRDHITDTQYF. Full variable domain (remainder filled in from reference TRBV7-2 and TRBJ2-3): GAGVSQSPSNKVTEKGKDVELRCDPISGHTALYWYRQSLGQGLEFLIYFQGNSAPDKSGLPSDRFSAERTGGSVSTLTIQRTQQEDSAVYLCASSPPRRRDHITDTQYFGPGTRLTVL.

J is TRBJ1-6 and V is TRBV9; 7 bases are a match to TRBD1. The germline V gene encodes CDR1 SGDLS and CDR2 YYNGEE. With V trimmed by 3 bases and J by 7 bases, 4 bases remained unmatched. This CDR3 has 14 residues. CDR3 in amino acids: CASSAQGRNSPLHF. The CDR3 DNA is TGTGCCAGCAGCGCACAGGGGAGGAATTCACCCCTCCACTTT.

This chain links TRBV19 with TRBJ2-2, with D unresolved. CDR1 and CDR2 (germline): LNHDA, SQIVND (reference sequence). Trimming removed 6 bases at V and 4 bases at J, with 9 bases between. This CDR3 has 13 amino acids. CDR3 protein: CASSLWATGELFF. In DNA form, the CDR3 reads TGTGCCAGTAGCTTGTGGGCCACCGGGGAGCTGTTTTTT.

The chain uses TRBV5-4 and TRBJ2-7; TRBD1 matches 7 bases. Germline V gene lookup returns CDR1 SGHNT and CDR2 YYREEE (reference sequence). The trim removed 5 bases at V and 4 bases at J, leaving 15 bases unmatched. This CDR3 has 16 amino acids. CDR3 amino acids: CASSPRAWDRMYEQYF. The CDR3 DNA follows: TGTGCCAGCAGTCCCCGAGCTTGGGACAGAATGTACGAGCAGTACTTC.

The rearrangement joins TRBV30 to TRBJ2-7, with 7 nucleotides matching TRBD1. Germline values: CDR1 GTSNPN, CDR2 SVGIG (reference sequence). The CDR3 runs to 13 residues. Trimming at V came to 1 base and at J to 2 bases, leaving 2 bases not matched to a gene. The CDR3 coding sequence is TGTGCCTGGAGTGAGGGGGCACCCTACGAGCAGTACTTC. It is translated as CAWSEGAPYEQYF.

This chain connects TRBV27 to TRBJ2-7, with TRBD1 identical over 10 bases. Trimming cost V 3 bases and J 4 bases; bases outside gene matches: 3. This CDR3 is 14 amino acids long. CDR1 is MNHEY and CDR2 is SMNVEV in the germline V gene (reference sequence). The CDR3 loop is CASSFDRGPYEQYF. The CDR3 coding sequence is TGTGCCAGCAGTTTCGACAGGGGGCCGTACGAGCAGTACTTC.

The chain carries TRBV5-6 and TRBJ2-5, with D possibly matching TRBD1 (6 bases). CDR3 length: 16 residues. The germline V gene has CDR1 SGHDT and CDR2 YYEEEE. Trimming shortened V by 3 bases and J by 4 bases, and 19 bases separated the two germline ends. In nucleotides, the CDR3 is TGTGCCAGCAGCTGGCGTACAGGGTGGGGTGGAGAGACCCAGTACTTC. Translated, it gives CASSWRTGWGGETQYF. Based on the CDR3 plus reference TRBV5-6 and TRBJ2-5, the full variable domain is DAGVTQSPTHLIKTRGQQVTLRCSPKSGHDTVSWYQQALGQGPQFIFQYYEEEERQRGNFPDRFSGHQFPNYSSELNVNALLLGDSALYLCASSWRTGWGGETQYFGPGTRLLVL.

In nucleotides, the CDR3 is TGTGCCAGCAGCAAAGCGGGAGGCGCGGGAACCGGGGAGCTGTTTTTT. Encoded protein: CASSKAGGAGTGELFF. The chain links TRBV9 to TRBJ2-2; 9 positions agree with TRBD2. The CDR3 consists of 16 residues. V shed 4 bases and J 5 bases; nucleotides not matched to a gene: 9. Germline values: CDR1 SGDLS, CDR2 YYNGEE. The variable domain in full, with the rest retrieved from reference TRBV9 and TRBJ2-2, is DSGVTQTPKHLITATGQRVTLRCSPRSGDLSVYWYQQSLDQGLQFLIQYYNGEERAKGNILERFSAQQFPDLHSELNLSSLELGDSALYFCASSKAGGAGTGELFFGEGSRLTVL.

The CDR3 protein is CATSRGTGRGGNQPQHF. The CDR3 DNA reads TGTGCCACCAGCAGAGGGACAGGCCGAGGTGGCAATCAGCCCCAGCATTTT. The V and J genes are TRBV15 and TRBJ1-5; the match to TRBD1 covers 7 bases. The CDR3 covers 17 residues. Germline trimming cut 1 base from V and 2 bases from J; bases unmatched to any gene: 8. From germline, CDR1 is LNHNV and CDR2 YYDKDF (reference sequence).